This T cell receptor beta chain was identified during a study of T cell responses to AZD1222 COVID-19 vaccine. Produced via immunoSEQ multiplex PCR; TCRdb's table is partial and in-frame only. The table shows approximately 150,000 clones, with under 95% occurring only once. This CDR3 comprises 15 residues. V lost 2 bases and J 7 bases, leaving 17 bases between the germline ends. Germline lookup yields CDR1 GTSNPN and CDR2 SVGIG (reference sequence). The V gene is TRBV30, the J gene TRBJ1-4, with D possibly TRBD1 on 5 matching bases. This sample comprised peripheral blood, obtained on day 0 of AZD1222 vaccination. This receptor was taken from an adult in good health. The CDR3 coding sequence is TGTGCCTGGAGTTCTCAGACAGTGGTTGGTGAAAAACTGTTTTTT. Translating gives CAWSSQTVVGEKLFF. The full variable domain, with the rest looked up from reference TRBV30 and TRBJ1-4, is SQTIHQWPATLVQPVGSPLSLECTVEGTSNPNLYWYRQAAGRGLQLLFYSVGIGQISSEVPQNLSASRPQDRQFILSSKKLLLSDSGFYLCAWSSQTVVGEKLFFGSGTQLSVL.